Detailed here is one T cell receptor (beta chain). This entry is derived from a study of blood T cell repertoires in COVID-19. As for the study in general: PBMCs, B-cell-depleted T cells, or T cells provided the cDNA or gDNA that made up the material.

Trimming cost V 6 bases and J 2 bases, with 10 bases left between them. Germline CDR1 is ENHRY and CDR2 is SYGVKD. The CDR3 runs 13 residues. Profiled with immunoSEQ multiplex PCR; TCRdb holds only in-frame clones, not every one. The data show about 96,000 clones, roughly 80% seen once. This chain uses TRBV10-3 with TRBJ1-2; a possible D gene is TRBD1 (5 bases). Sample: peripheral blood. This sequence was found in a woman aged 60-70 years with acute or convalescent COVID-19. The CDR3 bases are TGTGCCATCAGCGAGACAGTAAACTATGGCTACACCTTC. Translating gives CAISETVNYGYTF.